This T cell receptor beta chain came from a study of blood T cell repertoires in COVID-19. Only in-frame clones appear in the TCRdb table, and some are missing; sequencing was by immunoSEQ multiplex PCR. The repertoire has 650,000 to 800,000 clones, approximately 90% of them found once; the top ten carry under 0.3%. This CDR3 spans 16 amino acids. The V gene's germline CDR1 is LGHNA and CDR2 YSLEER. V lost 0 bases and J lost 4, with 13 bases in between. V gene TRBV4-3 combines with J gene TRBJ2-1, with unresolved D. The sequence was collected from a woman under 30 with acute or convalescent COVID-19. Material for sequencing was peripheral blood. The CDR3 DNA reads TGCGCCAGCAGCCAAGATGGGCAGATCCGTTACAATGAGCAGTTCTTC. Translating it yields CASSQDGQIRYNEQFF.